These T cell receptor beta chains were read from a single sample in a study of T cells in Graves' hyperthyroidism and ophthalmopathy. Each CDR3 protein is one row after TCRdb ran MiXCR on the multiplex PCR reads. The sample lists approximately 620,000 distinct CDR3 sequences; about 15% were seen once. What was sequenced was blood. Receptors originate from a woman aged 30 to 39 with Graves' hyperthyroidism that later progressed to Graves' ophthalmopathy. Each CDR3 is given with its conserved first and last residue. Each record gives: clone size, D gene, V gene, J gene, CDR3 protein, CDR3 DNA. The D gene is left open where the match is weak. Clone size appears in some rows only: once, few, many, or a class for an expanded clone.

clone size: -
D gene: TRBD2
V gene: TRBV5-4
J gene: TRBJ2-4
CDR3 protein: CASSLVGGEGIQYF
CDR3 DNA: TGTGCCAGCAGCTTGGTCGGCGGGGAGGGCATTCAGTACTTC

clone size: few
D gene: -
V gene: TRBV10-2
J gene: TRBJ2-1
CDR3 protein: CASSVGLPGGDEQFF
CDR3 DNA: TGCGCCAGCAGTGTTGGACTCCCCGGTGGCGATGAGCAGTTCTTC

clone size: many
D gene: -
V gene: TRBV12-3/TRBV12-4
J gene: TRBJ1-5
CDR3 protein: CASTPGINQPQHF
CDR3 DNA: TGTGCCAGCACCCCGGGAATAAATCAGCCCCAGCATTTT

clone size: -
D gene: -
V gene: TRBV19
J gene: TRBJ1-1
CDR3 protein: CASSNPPGELDTEAFF
CDR3 DNA: TGTGCCAGTAGTAACCCGCCGGGTGAACTGGACACTGAAGCTTTCTTT

clone size: many
D gene: TRBD1
V gene: TRBV11-2
J gene: TRBJ2-5
CDR3 protein: CASSPTGGVETQYF
CDR3 DNA: TGTGCCAGCAGCCCGACAGGGGGCGTTGAGACCCAGTACTTC

clone size: once
D gene: TRBD2
V gene: TRBV20-1
J gene: TRBJ2-1
CDR3 protein: CSARVGGPDEQFF
CDR3 DNA: TGCAGTGCTAGAGTGGGAGGGCCCGATGAGCAGTTCTTC

clone size: few
D gene: -
V gene: TRBV5-8
J gene: TRBJ1-5
CDR3 protein: CASSLGKNQPQHF
CDR3 DNA: TGTGCCAGCAGCTTGGGCAAAAATCAGCCCCAGCATTTT

clone size: few
D gene: TRBD2
V gene: TRBV20-1
J gene: TRBJ2-1
CDR3 protein: CSASPGLAGFYEQFF
CDR3 DNA: TGCAGTGCTAGCCCGGGGCTAGCGGGATTCTATGAGCAGTTCTTC

clone size: many
D gene: -
V gene: TRBV18
J gene: TRBJ1-2
CDR3 protein: CASSPPNRAESYGYTF
CDR3 DNA: TGTGCCAGCTCACCACCGAACCGCGCAGAGTCTTATGGCTACACCTTC

clone size: -
D gene: -
V gene: TRBV4-3
J gene: TRBJ1-4
CDR3 protein: CASSQSTGYNEKLFF
CDR3 DNA: TGCGCCAGCAGCCAATCGACAGGATATAATGAAAAACTGTTTTTT

clone size: many
D gene: -
V gene: TRBV24-1
J gene: TRBJ1-2
CDR3 protein: CATSDPRSGYGYTF
CDR3 DNA: TGTGCCACCAGTGACCCCCGGTCGGGGTATGGCTACACCTTC

clone size: many
D gene: -
V gene: TRBV20-1
J gene: TRBJ1-1
CDR3 protein: CSAANVDTEAFF
CDR3 DNA: TGCAGTGCGGCTAATGTAGACACTGAAGCTTTCTTT

clone size: -
D gene: TRBD1
V gene: TRBV7-9
J gene: TRBJ2-2
CDR3 protein: CASSEETGGAIGELFF
CDR3 DNA: TGTGCCAGCAGCGAGGAAACAGGGGGCGCGATCGGGGAGCTGTTTTTT

clone size: -
D gene: -
V gene: TRBV10-1
J gene: TRBJ1-2
CDR3 protein: CASSEAELGNGYTF
CDR3 DNA: TGCGCCAGCAGTGAGGCCGAACTGGGGAACGGCTACACCTTC

clone size: -
D gene: TRBD1
V gene: TRBV4-1
J gene: TRBJ1-2
CDR3 protein: CASSQGGTESYGYTF
CDR3 DNA: TGCGCCAGCAGCCAGGGCGGGACAGAGAGCTATGGCTACACCTTC

clone size: many
D gene: -
V gene: TRBV12-3/TRBV12-4
J gene: TRBJ1-6
CDR3 protein: CASSWGTDHNSPLHF
CDR3 DNA: TGTGCCAGCAGTTGGGGGACGGATCATAATTCACCCCTCCACTTT

clone size: many
D gene: -
V gene: TRBV2
J gene: TRBJ2-7
CDR3 protein: CASKGLSQASRAYEQYF
CDR3 DNA: TGTGCCAGCAAGGGGCTCAGCCAAGCGTCGAGAGCCTACGAGCAGTACTTC

clone size: -
D gene: -
V gene: TRBV24-1
J gene: TRBJ1-5
CDR3 protein: CATQGGGNQPQHF
CDR3 DNA: TGTGCCACTCAAGGTGGGGGCAATCAGCCCCAGCATTTT